This TCR beta chain was observed in a study of blood T cell repertoires in COVID-19. Study information: Acute and convalescent COVID-19 samples came from the United States, Italy and Spain. Sources were T cells, B-cell-depleted T cells, or PBMCs; the material itself was cDNA or gDNA.

Authors' methods: Estimates of nucleated cell counts were drawn from the amplification of reference gene primers. Sequenced by immunoSEQ multiplex PCR; TCRdb stores in-frame clones only, minus some. From that table come the V and J calls and clone size; the DNA was used to work out D and trimming. The sample includes tens of thousands of clones, 85% to 95% of them seen just once. Sequenced: peripheral blood. The receptor comes from a male donor with active COVID-19.

Written as DNA, the CDR3 is TGTGCCAGCAGTCGCCACCTTAGCGGGGGGGCCTACAATGAGCAGTTCTTC. It encodes CASSRHLSGGAYNEQFF. The chain links TRBV6-2 or TRBV6-3 to TRBJ2-1; 11 bases line up with TRBD2. With 5 bases clipped from V and 2 bases from J, the junction kept 8 bases outside the gene matches. Germline loops: CDR1 MNHEY, CDR2 SVGEGT. The CDR3 has 17 amino acids.